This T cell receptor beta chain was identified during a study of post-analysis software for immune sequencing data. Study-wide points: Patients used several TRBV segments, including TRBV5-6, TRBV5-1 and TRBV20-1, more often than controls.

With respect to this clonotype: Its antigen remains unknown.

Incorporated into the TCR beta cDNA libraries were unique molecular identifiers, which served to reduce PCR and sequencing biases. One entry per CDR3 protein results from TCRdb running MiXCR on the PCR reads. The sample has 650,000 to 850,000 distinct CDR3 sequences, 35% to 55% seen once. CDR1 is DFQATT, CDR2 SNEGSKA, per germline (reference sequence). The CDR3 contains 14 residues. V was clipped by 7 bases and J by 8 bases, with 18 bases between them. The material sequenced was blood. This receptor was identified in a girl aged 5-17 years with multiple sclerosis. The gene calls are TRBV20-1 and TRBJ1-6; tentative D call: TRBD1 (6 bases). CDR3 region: CSVRRGSGDSPLHF. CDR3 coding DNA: TGCAGTGTTAGGCGTGGGTCAGGGGATTCACCCCTCCACTTT.